This TCR beta chain is from a study of blood T cell repertoires in COVID-19. Whole-study context: Both acute and convalescent COVID-19 samples were obtained from the United States, Italy and Spain. Sample material is recorded as cDNA or gDNA derived from T cells, B-cell-depleted T cells, or PBMCs.

As processed by the authors: For nucleated cells, counts were estimated from reference gene primer amplification. TCRdb's copy holds only in-frame clones and misses some; the assay was immunoSEQ multiplex PCR. From that table come the V and J calls and clone size; the DNA was used to work out D and trimming. The sample lists hundreds of thousands of clones, approximately 86% occurring once. This clone was detected a few times. V lost 7 bases and J lost 6, with 23 bases in between. The CDR3 runs to 15 residues. Germline values: CDR1 SGHNT, CDR2 YYREEE (reference sequence). The J gene is TRBJ2-7, the V gene TRBV5-4; the D gene is possibly TRBD2 (5 bases). The TCR was taken from a human donor in a cohort sampled during active COVID-19. The sample taken for sequencing was peripheral blood. CDR3 in DNA: TGTGCCAGCTTTCAACTAGGAAAGAATTCTCGCGAGCAGTACTTC. Translated, it gives CASFQLGKNSREQYF. The full variable domain, its missing parts supplied by reference TRBV5-4 and TRBJ2-7, is ETGVTQSPTHLIKTRGQQVTLRCSSQSGHNTVSWYQQALGQGPQFIFQYYREEENGRGNFPPRFSGLQFPNYSSELNVNALELDDSALYLCASFQLGKNSREQYFGPGTRLTVT.